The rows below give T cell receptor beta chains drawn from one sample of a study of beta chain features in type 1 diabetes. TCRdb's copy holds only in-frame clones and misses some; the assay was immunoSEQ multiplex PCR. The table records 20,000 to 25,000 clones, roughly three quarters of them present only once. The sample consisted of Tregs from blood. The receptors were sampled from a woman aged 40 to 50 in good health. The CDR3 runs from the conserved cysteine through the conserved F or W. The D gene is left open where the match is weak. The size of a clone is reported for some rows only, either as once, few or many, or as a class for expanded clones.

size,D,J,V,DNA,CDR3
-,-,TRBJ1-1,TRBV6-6,TGTGCCAGCAGTTACTCGGCGGTGAACACTGAAGCTTTCTTT,CASSYSAVNTEAFF
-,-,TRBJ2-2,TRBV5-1,TGCGCCAGCAGCTCGATCACCACAGGGATCGGCGGGGAGCTGTTTTTT,CASSSITTGIGGELFF
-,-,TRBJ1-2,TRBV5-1,TGCGCCAGCAGCCCGGACAGCAATGGCTACACCTTC,CASSPDSNGYTF
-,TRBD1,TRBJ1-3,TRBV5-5,TGTGCCAGCAGCTTGGGCAGGGGGCTGTCTGGAAACACCATATATTTT,CASSLGRGLSGNTIYF
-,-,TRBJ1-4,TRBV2,TGTGCCAGCAGCGCCCGGGGGGGACTGTGGGATGAAAAACTGTTTTTT,CASSARGGLWDEKLFF
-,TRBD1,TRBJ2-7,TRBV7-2,TGTGCCAGCAGCACGACCGGGACAGGCGCCTACGAGCAGTACTTC,CASSTTGTGAYEQYF
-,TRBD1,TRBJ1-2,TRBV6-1,TGTGCCAGCACCCGATCGGACAGGTCCATCTATGGCTACACCTTC,CASTRSDRSIYGYTF
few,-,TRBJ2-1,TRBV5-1,TGCGCCAGCAGCTTCCGAACAGGGCCCAACAATGAACAGTTCTTC,CASSFRTGPNNEQFF
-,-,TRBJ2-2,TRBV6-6,TGTGCCAGGCCATATAGGGGGATTGGCGGGGAGCTGTTTTTT,CARPYRGIGGELFF
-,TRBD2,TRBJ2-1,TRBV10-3,TGTGCCATCAGCCCACTAGCGGGGGCGGTACAAGGTGAGCAGTTCTTC,CAISPLAGAVQGEQFF
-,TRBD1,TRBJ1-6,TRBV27,TGTGCCAGCAGATTACCGGGACAGCGAAATTCACCCCTCCACTTT,CASRLPGQRNSPLHF
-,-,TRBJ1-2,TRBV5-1,TGCGCCAGCAGCTCACACAAGGGGGATGGCTACACCTTC,CASSSHKGDGYTF
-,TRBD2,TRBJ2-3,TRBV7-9,TGTGCCAGCAGCTCCGGAACTAGCGGGGCGACAGATACGCAGTATTTT,CASSSGTSGATDTQYF
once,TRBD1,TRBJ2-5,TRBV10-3,TGTGCCATCAGTAGGGACAGCCCAATCGAGACCCAGTACTTC,CAISRDSPIETQYF
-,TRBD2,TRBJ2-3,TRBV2,TGTGCCAGCAGACCCGGACTAGCGGGGGGAGGAACAGATACGCAGTATTTT,CASRPGLAGGGTDTQYF
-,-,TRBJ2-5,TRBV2,TGTGCCAGTGAACAGGGTCTCGTGGAGACCCAGTACTTC,CASEQGLVETQYF
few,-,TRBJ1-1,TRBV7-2,TGTGCCAGCAGCAAACAAGGGGCTGAAGCTTTCTTT,CASSKQGAEAFF
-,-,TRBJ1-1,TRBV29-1,TGCAGCGTTGTATCCGGTGGTGGAGCTTTCTTT,CSVVSGGGAFF
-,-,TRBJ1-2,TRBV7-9,TGTGCCAGCAGCTTTCGGACAGCGTCCTATGGCTACACCTTC,CASSFRTASYGYTF
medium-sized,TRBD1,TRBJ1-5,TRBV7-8,TGTGCCAGCAGCTCCCCGACAGGGGGTGGCAATCAGCCCCAGCATTTT,CASSSPTGGGNQPQHF
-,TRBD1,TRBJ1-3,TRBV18,TGTGCCAGCTCACCCGGGACAGGGGGAAACACCATATATTTT,CASSPGTGGNTIYF
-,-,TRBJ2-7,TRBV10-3,TGTGCCATCCCCAGGGCCCCTTTCGAGCAGTACTTC,CAIPRAPFEQYF
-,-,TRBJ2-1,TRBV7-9,TGTGCCAGCGGATCGTGGAGCTCCTACAATGAGCAGTTCTTC,CASGSWSSYNEQFF
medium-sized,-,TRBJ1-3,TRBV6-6,TGTGCCAGCAGTTACTCCCGGGAAGGAAACACCATATATTTT,CASSYSREGNTIYF
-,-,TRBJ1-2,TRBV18,TGTGCCAGCTCACCCTTTCCAGAATACTATGGCTACACCTTC,CASSPFPEYYGYTF
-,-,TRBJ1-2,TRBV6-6,TGTGCCAGTGCAGCGGGGCTTGTAGATGGCTACACCTTC,CASAAGLVDGYTF
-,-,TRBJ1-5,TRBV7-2,TGTGCCAGCAGACCCGACAGTCCTAATCAGCCCCAGCATTTT,CASRPDSPNQPQHF
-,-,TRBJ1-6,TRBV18,TGTGCCAGCTCACAAGGTCCCAGGACTGGGTCACCCCTCCACTTT,CASSQGPRTGSPLHF
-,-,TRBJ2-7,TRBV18,TGTGCCAGCTCACAACTTCCGGGACTGCAGCCCTACGAGCAGTACTTC,CASSQLPGLQPYEQYF
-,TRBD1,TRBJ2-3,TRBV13,TGTGCCAGCAGCTTAGCACAGGGGGCCGGCACAGATACGCAGTATTTT,CASSLAQGAGTDTQYF
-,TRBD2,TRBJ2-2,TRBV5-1,TGCGCCAGCAGCTTGTTGGGGGGGGACACCGGGGAGCTGTTTTTT,CASSLLGGDTGELFF
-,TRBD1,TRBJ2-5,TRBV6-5,TGTGCCACCGTACCTCCGGGACAGCAAGAGACCCAGTACTTC,CATVPPGQQETQYF
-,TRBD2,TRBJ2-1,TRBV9,TGTGCCAGCAGCGTAGGATTAGCGGGGGGAAACAATGAGCAGTTCTTC,CASSVGLAGGNNEQFF
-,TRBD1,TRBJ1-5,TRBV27,TGTGCCAGCAGGATTCACAGGGGAAGCAATCAGCCCCAGCATTTT,CASRIHRGSNQPQHF
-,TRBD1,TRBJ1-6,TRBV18,TGTGCCAGCTCACGGACAGGGGTGCCTAATTCACCCCTCCACTTT,CASSRTGVPNSPLHF
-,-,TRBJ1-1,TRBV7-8,TGTGCCAGCAGCTTGGGGCTCGTAGGGCGCACTGAAGCTTTCTTT,CASSLGLVGRTEAFF
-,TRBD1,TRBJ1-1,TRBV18,TGTGCCAGCTCACCACCGTCAGGGGGTGGTCACACTGAAGCTTTCTTT,CASSPPSGGGHTEAFF
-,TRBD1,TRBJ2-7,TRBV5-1,TGCGCCAGCAGCCCAGCGTTGGGACAGGGAACCTACGAGCAGTACTTC,CASSPALGQGTYEQYF
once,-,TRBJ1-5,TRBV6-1,TGTGCCGGCTCCCTGCGGCAGGGCTGGCAGCCCCAGCATTTT,CAGSLRQGWQPQHF
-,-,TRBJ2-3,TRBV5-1,TGCGCCAGCAGCTTGGACAGGCCCGATCGGGATACGCAGTATTTT,CASSLDRPDRDTQYF